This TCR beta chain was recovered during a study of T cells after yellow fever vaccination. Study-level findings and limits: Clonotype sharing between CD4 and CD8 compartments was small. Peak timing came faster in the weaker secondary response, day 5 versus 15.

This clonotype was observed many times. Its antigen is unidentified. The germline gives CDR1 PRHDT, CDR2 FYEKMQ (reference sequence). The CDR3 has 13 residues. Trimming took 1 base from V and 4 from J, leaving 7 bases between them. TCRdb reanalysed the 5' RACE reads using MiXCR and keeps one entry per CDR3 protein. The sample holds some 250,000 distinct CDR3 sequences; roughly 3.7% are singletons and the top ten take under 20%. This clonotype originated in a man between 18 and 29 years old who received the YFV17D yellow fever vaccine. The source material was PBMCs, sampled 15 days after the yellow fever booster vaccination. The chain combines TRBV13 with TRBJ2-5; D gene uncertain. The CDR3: CASSLAVGETQYF. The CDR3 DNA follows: TGTGCCAGCAGCTTAGCGGTGGGAGAGACCCAGTACTTC. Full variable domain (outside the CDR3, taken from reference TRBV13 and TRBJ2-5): AAGVIQSPRHLIKEKRETATLKCYPIPRHDTVYWYQQGPGQDPQFLISFYEKMQSDKGSIPDRFSAQQFSDYHSELNMSSLELGDSALYFCASSLAVGETQYFGPGTRLLVL.